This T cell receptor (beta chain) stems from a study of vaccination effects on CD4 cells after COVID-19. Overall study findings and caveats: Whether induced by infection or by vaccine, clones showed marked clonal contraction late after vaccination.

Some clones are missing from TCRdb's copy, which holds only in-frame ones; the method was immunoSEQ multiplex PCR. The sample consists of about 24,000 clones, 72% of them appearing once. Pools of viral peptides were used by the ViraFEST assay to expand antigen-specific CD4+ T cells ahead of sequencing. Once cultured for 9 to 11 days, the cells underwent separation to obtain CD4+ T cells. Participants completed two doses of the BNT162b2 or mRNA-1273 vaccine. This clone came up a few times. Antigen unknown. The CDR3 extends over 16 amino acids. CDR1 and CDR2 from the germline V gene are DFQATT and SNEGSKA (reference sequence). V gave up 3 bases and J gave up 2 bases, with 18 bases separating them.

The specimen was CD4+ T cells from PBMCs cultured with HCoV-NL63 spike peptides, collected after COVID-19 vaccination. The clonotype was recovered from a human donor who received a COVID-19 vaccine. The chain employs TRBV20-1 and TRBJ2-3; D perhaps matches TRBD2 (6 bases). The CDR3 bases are TGCAGTGCTAGTGGGGGGACGAAAGGGCACACAGATACGCAGTATTTT. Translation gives CSASGGTKGHTDTQYF.